These 24 T cell receptor beta chains originate from one sample sequenced in a study of blood T cell repertoires in COVID-19 (dated by TCRdb to 2020 to 2021). The protocol used for the library was the immunoSEQ multiplex PCR assay. The clones in this table, taken by TCRdb from immuneACCESS, are in-frame only. Not every clone is retained; where verified, under half of the shortfall comes from an unresolved V gene, and the cause of the rest is unknown. The sample records roughly 300,000 clones, around 92% of which are singletons. The ten biggest clones cover about 6% of the sample. The sample was peripheral blood. These receptors were obtained from a man aged 18 to 35 who had recovered from COVID-19.

V and J are TRBV6-2 or TRBV6-3 and TRBJ2-1; TRBD1 agrees at 7 bases. CDR3 length equals 15 residues. V trimming: 2 bases; J trimming: 3 bases; junction bases outside the gene matches: 4. The germline V gene has CDR1 MNHEY and CDR2 SVGEGT. The CDR3 DNA reads as TGTGCCAGCAGTTACAGGACAGGCGTCTACAATGAGCAGTTCTTC. This codes for CASSYRTGVYNEQFF.

V is TRBV30 and J is TRBJ1-2; the match to TRBD1 covers 7 bases. V shed 3 bases, J shed 1 base, and the junction held 14 bases outside the gene matches. Per the germline V gene, CDR1 is GTSNPN and CDR2 is SVGIG (reference sequence). The CDR3 totals 17 residues. In DNA form, the CDR3 reads TGTGCCTGGAGGCCTTACGGACAGGCGCAGAATAACTATGGCTACACCTTC. This encodes CAWRPYGQAQNNYGYTF. Full variable domain (rest looked up from reference TRBV30 and TRBJ1-2): SQTIHQWPATLVQPVGSPLSLECTVEGTSNPNLYWYRQAAGRGLQLLFYSVGIGQISSEVPQNLSASRPQDRQFILSSKKLLLSDSGFYLCAWRPYGQAQNNYGYTFGSGTRLTVV.

J is TRBJ1-5 and V is TRBV15; TRBD1 matches at 7 bases. The V segment lost 1 base and the J segment 6 bases; nucleotides outside the gene matches: 6. The CDR3 has 15 residues. Germline V gives CDR1 LNHNV, CDR2 YYDKDF (reference sequence). The CDR3 loop is CATSRGRGYGQPQHF. The CDR3 DNA is TGTGCCACCAGCAGAGGCAGGGGGTATGGTCAGCCCCAGCATTTT.

V gene TRBV27 combines with J gene TRBJ2-1, with 7 bases fitting TRBD1. The CDR3 extends over 12 amino acids. Germline CDR1 reads MNHEY; CDR2 reads SMNVEV (reference sequence). V gave up 9 bases and J gave up 4 bases; unmatched junction bases: 3. The CDR3 spells CARGTAYNEQFF. The CDR3 DNA sequence: TGTGCCAGAGGGACAGCGTACAATGAGCAGTTCTTC.

The gene calls are TRBV4-3 and TRBJ1-1; tentative D call: TRBD1 (6 bases). Germline V gives CDR1 LGHNA, CDR2 YSLEER. V shed 5 bases and J shed 2 bases, with 9 bases lying between them. CDR3 length: 13 amino acids. CDR3 amino acids: CASSTTGNTEAFF. In DNA, the CDR3 is TGCGCCAGCAGCACGACAGGAAACACTGAAGCTTTCTTT.

The chain uses TRBV7-3 and TRBJ2-1, with D tentatively TRBD1 (5 bases). Trimming stripped 5 bases from V and 6 bases from J, with 5 bases between. The CDR3 spans 11 residues. Germline CDR1 reads SGHTA; CDR2 reads FQGTGA. The CDR3 is CASSQGNEQFF. The CDR3 DNA is TGTGCCAGCAGCCAGGGCAATGAGCAGTTCTTC.

The chain couples TRBV28 to TRBJ1-2, with TRBD1 matching 10 bases. The V gene end was trimmed by 3 bases and the J gene end by 5 bases; junction bases not matched to a gene: 6. Germline CDR1 and CDR2: MDHEN and SYDVKM. The CDR3 extends over 15 amino acids. CDR3 region: CASSFPTGGKYGYTF. The DNA for the CDR3 is TGTGCCAGCAGTTTCCCGACAGGGGGCAAGTATGGCTACACCTTC.

The gene calls are TRBV4-1 and TRBJ2-7; tentative D call: TRBD1 (6 bases). Germline V gene lookup returns CDR1 MGHRA and CDR2 YSYEKL. The ends were cut back, 3 bases at V and 4 bases at J, with 13 bases in the middle. CDR3 length equals 14 residues. CDR3 region: CASSHRGREYEQYF. CDR3 sequence (DNA): TGCGCCAGCAGCCACAGGGGTAGGGAGTACGAGCAGTACTTC.

This chain connects TRBV6-5 to TRBJ2-4; 10 bases are a match to TRBD2. Germline V gene sequence: CDR1 MNHEY, CDR2 SVGAGI. J lost 2 bases, V lost 0 bases, and 1 base had no gene match. The CDR3 is 16 amino acids. As DNA, the CDR3 is TGTGCCAGCAGTTACTCACTAGCGGGGACCAAAAACATTCAGTACTTC. This encodes CASSYSLAGTKNIQYF.

The chain recombines TRBV9 with TRBJ1-2; 10 bases match TRBD1. Germline CDR1 SGDLS, CDR2 YYNGEE. V dropped 4 bases and J dropped 4; count of bases not matched to a gene: 10. The CDR3 covers 16 residues. The CDR3 here is CASSPRQGARVYGYTF. In DNA form, the CDR3 reads TGTGCCAGCAGCCCAAGACAGGGGGCGAGGGTCTATGGCTACACCTTC.

The CDR3 reads CASSLGAGNTEAFF. The CDR3 DNA reads TGCGCCAGCAGCTTGGGGGCAGGTAACACTGAAGCTTTCTTT. V gene TRBV5-1 combines with J gene TRBJ1-1; D call uncertain. CDR3 size: 14 residues. Trimming shortened V by 0 bases and J by 2 bases, and 8 bases separated the two germline ends. The V gene's germline CDR1 is SGHRS and CDR2 YFSETQ.

The chain links TRBV6-6 to TRBJ2-4; tentative D call: TRBD1 (7 bases). V lost 5 bases, J lost 8 bases, and 16 bases lay in between. The CDR3 contains 14 residues. Germline V gene lookup returns CDR1 MNHNY and CDR2 SVGAGI (reference sequence). The CDR3: CASSIRQGGDIQYF. Here the CDR3 DNA reads TGTGCCAGCAGTATTCGACAGGGCGGGGACATTCAGTACTTC.

This chain uses TRBV6-4 with TRBJ2-3; 9 bases agree with TRBD1. V dropped 2 bases and J dropped 4; count of bases not matched to a gene: 7. The CDR3 contains 16 residues. Germline V gene data show CDR1 as MRHNA and CDR2 as SNTAGT. CDR3 residues: CASSDEPGQGADTQYF. DNA of the CDR3: TGTGCCAGCAGTGACGAACCGGGACAGGGCGCAGATACGCAGTATTTT.

V usage is TRBV4-2 and J usage is TRBJ1-2; D is ambiguous. V lost 1 base and J 6 bases, leaving 9 bases between the germline ends. The CDR3 runs to 13 residues. Germline V CDR1 and CDR2: LGHNA, YNFKEQ. Here the CDR3 reads CASSQGSGDGYTF. The CDR3 DNA is TGTGCCAGCAGCCAAGGCTCGGGTGATGGCTACACCTTC.

This rearrangement joins TRBV29-1 to TRBJ2-3; 7 bases line up with TRBD2. CDR1 is SQVTM and CDR2 is ANQGSEA in the germline V gene. Losses at the gene ends were 7 bases for V and 3 bases for J; bases not matched to a gene: 7. The length of the CDR3 is 13 residues. The CDR3 protein is CSAGGAGTDTQYF. The CDR3 DNA follows: TGCAGCGCGGGAGGTGCGGGAACAGATACGCAGTATTTT.

The chain recombines TRBV7-8 with TRBJ1-1, with D unclear. Germline V gives CDR1 SGHVS, CDR2 FQNEAQ. The CDR3 loop spans 17 amino acids. Trimming stripped 0 bases from V and 0 bases from J, with 14 bases between. The chain's CDR3 is CASSLAAAGLVNTEAFF. The DNA of the CDR3 is TGTGCCAGCAGCTTAGCCGCTGCCGGGTTGGTGAACACTGAAGCTTTCTTT.

This chain links TRBV11-2 with TRBJ1-5; no definite D call. Per germline, CDR1 SGHAT and CDR2 FQNNGV. The CDR3 covers 14 residues. The V end was cut by 1 base, the J end by 6 bases, with 10 bases between. CDR3: CASSLGGMSQPQHF. CDR3 nucleotides: TGTGCCAGCAGCTTAGGCGGGATGAGTCAGCCCCAGCATTTT.

The V call is TRBV3-1 (or the pseudogene TRBV3-2), the J call TRBJ1-2; D is perhaps TRBD1 (5 bases). Germline V gene sequence: CDR1 LGHDT, CDR2 YNNKEL (reference sequence). The germline V and J ends were trimmed by 0 bases and 3 bases, with 11 bases remaining between them. The CDR3 has 15 residues. The CDR3 protein is CASSQDGWGDYGYTF. The CDR3 DNA is TGTGCCAGCAGCCAAGATGGGTGGGGGGACTATGGCTACACCTTC.

The gene calls are TRBV12-3 or TRBV12-4 and TRBJ1-2; D call uncertain. V lost 3 bases and J lost 8, with 13 bases in between. This CDR3 is built from 13 residues. The CDR3 loop is CASSLGSSGGYTF. CDR3 nucleotides: TGTGCCAGCAGTTTGGGGAGCAGCGGGGGCTACACCTTC.

V gene TRBV11-2 combines with J gene TRBJ1-5, with D possibly being TRBD1 (6 bases). V was trimmed by 5 bases and J by 7 bases, leaving 12 bases between them. This CDR3 contains 13 residues. Germline assignment: CDR1 SGHAT and CDR2 FQNNGV. DNA for the CDR3: TGTGCCAGCAGCGCACAGGGAGAGCAGCCCCAGCATTTT. It codes for CASSAQGEQPQHF.

The CDR3 coding sequence is TGTGCCAGCAGCTCTAGCCGAGGAAACACCATATATTTT. Residues: CASSSSRGNTIYF. The chain employs TRBV7-9 and TRBJ1-3; D unresolved. Between the trimmed V and J ends, which lost 4 bases and 4 bases, there was a span of 8 bases. Per the germline V gene, CDR1 is SEHNR and CDR2 is FQNEAQ (reference sequence). This CDR3 is built from 13 residues.

This chain links TRBV4-2 with TRBJ1-2, with D possibly being TRBD1 (5 bases). CDR1 LGHNA and CDR2 YNFKEQ come from the germline V gene. This CDR3 spans 15 amino acids. The V gene lost 0 bases and the J gene lost 2 bases, with 10 bases spanning the gap. CDR3 nucleotide sequence: TGTGCCAGCAGCCAAGATTGGGCAGGGAACTATGGCTACACCTTC. The encoded protein is CASSQDWAGNYGYTF.

The rearrangement joins TRBV9 to TRBJ2-7; 7 nucleotides agree with TRBD1. CDR1 and CDR2 (germline): SGDLS, YYNGEE. The CDR3 contains 15 residues. Losses at the gene ends were 7 bases for V and 4 bases for J; bases not matched to a gene: 14. DNA of the CDR3: TGTGCCAGCTTGCGATCTCCGGGACAGACGTACGAGCAGTACTTC. Encoded protein: CASLRSPGQTYEQYF.

The chain recombines TRBV5-4 with TRBJ2-7, with D perhaps TRBD1 (5 bases). The CDR3 length is 15 residues. The V and J ends lost 0 bases and 1 base respectively, with 11 bases between them. Germline V lookup: CDR1 SGHNT, CDR2 YYREEE (reference sequence). CDR3 amino acids: CASSLELGASYEQYF. The CDR3 coding sequence is TGTGCCAGCAGCTTGGAATTAGGGGCTTCCTACGAGCAGTACTTC.